This T cell receptor (beta chain) was found in a study of shared clonotypes between healthy human individuals. At the level of the study: Donors, aged 18 to 49, were a couple of women and three men.

As concerns this clone: This clone may be a read error of a much larger clone one base away.

It was approximately 280 ng DNA, roughly 28,000 T cell genomes, that went into each replicate PCR of unsorted PBMC. On ten immunoSEQ deep assay plates, unsorted PBMC DNA was sequenced. Some clones are missing from TCRdb's copy, which holds only in-frame ones; the method was immunoSEQ multiplex PCR. The table has fewer than 550,000 clones, about 80% seen once. Each unsorted sample relied on roughly 82 million PBMCs as its source of genomic DNA. Trimming took off 1 base at V and 1 base at J, with 7 bases between the two ends. CDR3 length: 14 amino acids. The germline V gene has CDR1 SGHAT and CDR2 FQDESV (reference sequence).

The sequence came from a woman aged 40 to 50 in good health. Some clones in this sample may be carry-over from other donors' samples. The sequenced sample consisted of PBMCs. The V and J genes are TRBV11-1 and TRBJ1-1; D not certain. CDR3 amino acids: CASSLDGPNTEAFF. CDR3 DNA sequence: TGTGCCAGCAGCTTAGATGGGCCGAACACTGAAGCTTTCTTT. Looking up the rest from reference TRBV11-1 and TRBJ1-1 gives the full variable domain: EAEVAQSPRYKITEKSQAVAFWCDPISGHATLYWYRQILGQGPELLVQFQDESVVDDSQLPKDRFSAERLKGVDSTLKIQPAELGDSAMYLCASSLDGPNTEAFFGQGTRLTVV.